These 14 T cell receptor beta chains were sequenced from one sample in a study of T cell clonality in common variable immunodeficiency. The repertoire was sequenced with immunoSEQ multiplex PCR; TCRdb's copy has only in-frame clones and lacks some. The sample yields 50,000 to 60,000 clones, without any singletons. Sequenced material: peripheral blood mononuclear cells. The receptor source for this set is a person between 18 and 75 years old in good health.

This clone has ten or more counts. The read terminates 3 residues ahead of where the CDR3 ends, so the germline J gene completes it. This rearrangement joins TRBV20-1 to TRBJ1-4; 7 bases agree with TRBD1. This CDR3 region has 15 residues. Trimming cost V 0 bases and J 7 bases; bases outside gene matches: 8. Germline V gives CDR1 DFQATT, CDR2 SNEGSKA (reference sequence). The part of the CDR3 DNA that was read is TGCAGTGCTAGAGATGTTCGGGACAGCGGTGAAAAA. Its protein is CSARDVRDSGEK. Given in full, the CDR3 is CSARDVRDSGEKLFF.

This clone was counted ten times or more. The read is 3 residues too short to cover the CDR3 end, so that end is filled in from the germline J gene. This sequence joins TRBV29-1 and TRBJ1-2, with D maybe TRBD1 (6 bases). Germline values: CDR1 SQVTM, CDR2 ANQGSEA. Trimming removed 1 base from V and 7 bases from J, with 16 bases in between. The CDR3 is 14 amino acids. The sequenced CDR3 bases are TGCAGCGTTGAAGCCGTAAAGGGGGTATCTGGC. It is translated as CSVEAVKGVSG. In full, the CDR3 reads CSVEAVKGVSGYTF.

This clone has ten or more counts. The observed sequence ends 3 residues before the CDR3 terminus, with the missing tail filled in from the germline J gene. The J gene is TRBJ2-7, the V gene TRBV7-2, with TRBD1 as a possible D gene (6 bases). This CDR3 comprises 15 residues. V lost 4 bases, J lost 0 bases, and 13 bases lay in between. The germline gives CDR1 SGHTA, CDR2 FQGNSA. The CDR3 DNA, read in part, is TGTGCCAGCAGCTACACACAGGGAAGCTCCTACGAG. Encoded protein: CASSYTQGSSYE. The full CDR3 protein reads CASSYTQGSSYEQYF. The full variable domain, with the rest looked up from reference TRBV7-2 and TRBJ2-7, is GAGVSQSPSNKVTEKGKDVELRCDPISGHTALYWYRQSLGQGLEFLIYFQGNSAPDKSGLPSDRFSAERTGGSVSTLTIQRTQQEDSAVYLCASSYTQGSSYEQYFGPGTRLTVT.

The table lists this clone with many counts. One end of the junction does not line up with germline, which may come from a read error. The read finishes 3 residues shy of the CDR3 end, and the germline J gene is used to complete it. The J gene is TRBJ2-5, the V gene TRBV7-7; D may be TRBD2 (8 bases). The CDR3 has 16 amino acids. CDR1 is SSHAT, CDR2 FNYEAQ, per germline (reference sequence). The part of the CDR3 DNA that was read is TGTGCTAGCAGCTTAGGGGGCTATGCGGGGGGAGAGACC. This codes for CASSLGGYAGGET. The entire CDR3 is CASSLGGYAGGETQYF. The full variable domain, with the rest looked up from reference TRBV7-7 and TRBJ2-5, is GAGVSQSPRYKVTKRGQDVTLRCDPISSHATLYWYQQALGQGPEFLTYFNYEAQPDKSGLPSDRFSAERPEGSISTLTIQRTEQRDSAMYRCASSLGGYAGGETQYFGPGTRLLVL.

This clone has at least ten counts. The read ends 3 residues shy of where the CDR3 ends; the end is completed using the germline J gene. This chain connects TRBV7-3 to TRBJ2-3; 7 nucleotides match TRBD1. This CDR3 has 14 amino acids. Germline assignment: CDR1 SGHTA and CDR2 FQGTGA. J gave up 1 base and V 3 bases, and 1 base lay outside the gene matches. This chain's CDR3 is CASSLDRRTDTQYF. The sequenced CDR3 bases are TGTGCCAGCAGCTTGGACAGGCGCACAGATACG.

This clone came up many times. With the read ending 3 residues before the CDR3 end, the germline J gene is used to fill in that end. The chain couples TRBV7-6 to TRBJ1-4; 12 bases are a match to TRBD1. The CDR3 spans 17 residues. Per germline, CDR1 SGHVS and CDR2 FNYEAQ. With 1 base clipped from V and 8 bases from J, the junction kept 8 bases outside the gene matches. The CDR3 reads CASSLVGTGGAGEKLFF. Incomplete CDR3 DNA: TGTGCCAGCAGCTTAGTGGGGACAGGGGGCGCCGGCGAAAAA.

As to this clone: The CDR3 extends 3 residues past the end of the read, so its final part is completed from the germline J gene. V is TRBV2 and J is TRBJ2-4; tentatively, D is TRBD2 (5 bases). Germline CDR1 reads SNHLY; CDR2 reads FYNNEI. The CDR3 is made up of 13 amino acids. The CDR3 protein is CASTRTGNYGQYF. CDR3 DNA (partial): TGTGCCAGCACACGAACGGGGAACTATGGT.

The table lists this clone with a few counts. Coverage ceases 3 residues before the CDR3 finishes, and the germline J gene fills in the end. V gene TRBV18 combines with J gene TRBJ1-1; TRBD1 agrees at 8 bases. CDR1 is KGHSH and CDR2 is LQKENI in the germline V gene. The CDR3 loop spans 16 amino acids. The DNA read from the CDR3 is TGTGCCAGCTCACCAAACAGTAAACCCACAGGGGGAGAA. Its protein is CASSPNSKPTGGE. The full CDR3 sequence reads CASSPNSKPTGGEAFF.

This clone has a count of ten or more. The CDR3 sequence is CASSSHRDSGYGYTF. CDR3 bases read: TGTGCCAGCAGCTCACACCGGGACAGTGGTTATGGC. The chain carries TRBV11-2 and TRBJ1-2; 7 bases map to TRBD1. From the germline J gene comes the end of the CDR3, since the read stops 3 residues before it. The germline V gene has CDR1 SGHAT and CDR2 FQNNGV. Losses at the gene ends were 4 bases for V and 5 bases for J; bases not matched to a gene: 10. CDR3 length: 15 residues. Complete variable domain (other parts from reference TRBV11-2 and TRBJ1-2): EAGVAQSPRYKIIEKRQSVAFWCNPISGHATLYWYQQILGQGPKLLIQFQNNGVVDDSQLPKDRFSAERLKGVDSTLKIQPAKLEDSAVYLCASSSHRDSGYGYTFGSGTRLTVV.

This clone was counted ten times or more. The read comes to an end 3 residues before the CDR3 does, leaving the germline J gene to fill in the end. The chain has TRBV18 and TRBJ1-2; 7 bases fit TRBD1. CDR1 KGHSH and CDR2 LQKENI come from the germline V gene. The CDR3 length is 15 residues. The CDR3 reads CASSPPMTGNQGYTF. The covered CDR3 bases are TGTGCCAGCTCACCACCGATGACAGGGAATCAGGGC.

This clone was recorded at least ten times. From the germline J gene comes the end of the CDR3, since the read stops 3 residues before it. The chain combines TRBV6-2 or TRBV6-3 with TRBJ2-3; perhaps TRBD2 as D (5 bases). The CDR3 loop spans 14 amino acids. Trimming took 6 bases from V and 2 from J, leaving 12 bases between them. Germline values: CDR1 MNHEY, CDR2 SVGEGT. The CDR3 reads CASRVLAATDTQYF. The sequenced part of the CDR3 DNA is TGTGCCAGCAGGGTTCTAGCTGCCACAGATACG.

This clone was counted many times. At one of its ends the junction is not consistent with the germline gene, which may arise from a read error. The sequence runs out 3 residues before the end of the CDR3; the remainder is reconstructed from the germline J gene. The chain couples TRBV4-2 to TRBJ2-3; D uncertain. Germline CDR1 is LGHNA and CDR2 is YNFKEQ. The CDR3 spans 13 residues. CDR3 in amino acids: CASSQDTPDTQYF. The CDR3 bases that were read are TGCGCCAGCAGCCAAGATACTCCAGATACG.

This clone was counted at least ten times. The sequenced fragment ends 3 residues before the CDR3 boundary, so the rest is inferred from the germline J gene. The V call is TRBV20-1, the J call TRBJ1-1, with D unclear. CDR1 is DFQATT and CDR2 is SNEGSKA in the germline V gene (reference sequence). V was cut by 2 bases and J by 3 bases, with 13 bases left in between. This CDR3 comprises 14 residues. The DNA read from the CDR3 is TGCAGTGCTAGACCCCTAAGAGGGTACACTGAA. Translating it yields CSARPLRGYTE. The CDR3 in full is CSARPLRGYTEAFF.

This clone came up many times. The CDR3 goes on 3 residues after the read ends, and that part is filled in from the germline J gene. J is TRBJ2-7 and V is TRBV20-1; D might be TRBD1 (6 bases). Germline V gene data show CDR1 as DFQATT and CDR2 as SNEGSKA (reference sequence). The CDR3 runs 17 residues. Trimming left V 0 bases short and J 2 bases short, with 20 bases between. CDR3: CSARDVRLGQITYEQYF. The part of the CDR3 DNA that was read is TGCAGTGCTAGAGACGTCAGACTCGGACAGATAACCTACGAG.